This T cell receptor beta chain was captured by sequencing in a study of identifying expanded T cells in peripheral blood. No infections or other immune events were documented during collection. The CDR3 has 14 residues. Germline V gene data show CDR1 as SGHRS and CDR2 as YFSETQ. V dropped 0 bases and J dropped 3 bases, with 10 bases sitting between them. Data came from immunoSEQ multiplex PCR; TCRdb stores just in-frame clones and leaves some out. The sample holds 70,000 to 95,000 clones, approximately 91% seen once. The sequence was collected from a person aged 18 to 75 in good health. The V gene is TRBV5-1, the J gene TRBJ2-7, with D hard to call. The sequencing input was blood. CDR3 protein: CASSLGPEFYEQYF. CDR3 coding DNA: TGCGCCAGCAGCTTGGGTCCGGAGTTCTACGAGCAGTACTTC.